The 25 T cell receptor beta chains in this list originate from one sample, sequenced in a study of CD8+ T cells in alopecia areata. Described treatment: oral pan-JAK inhibitor, 5-10 mg twice daily. RNA was isolated and reverse transcribed to cDNA, the sequencing template. The method was immunoSEQ multiplex PCR; TCRdb's version includes in-frame clones alone and lacks a portion of them. The table includes over 150,000 clones, about 55% detected once. Sequencing was performed on CD8+ T cells sorted from blood, taken at week 24, from a patient treated with tofacitinib. The receptors here all came from a human donor with alopecia areata.

This clone was found a few times. The chain links TRBV15 to TRBJ1-5; TRBD1 matches at 11 bases. Germline assignment: CDR1 LNHNV and CDR2 YYDKDF (reference sequence). Trimming at V came to 4 bases and at J to 5 bases, leaving 4 bases not matched to a gene. The CDR3 loop spans 15 amino acids. CDR3 nucleotide sequence: TGTGCCACCAGCATACGGACAGGGGGCGATCAGCCCCAGCATTTT. Its protein is CATSIRTGGDQPQHF.

The V and J genes are TRBV30 and TRBJ2-3; 8 bases agree with TRBD2. Germline CDR1 and CDR2: GTSNPN and SVGIG (reference sequence). This CDR3 comprises 17 residues. V was pared by 0 bases and J by 3 bases, with 11 bases of the junction left unmatched. The CDR3 spells CAWSVQVAGGQTDTQYF. CDR3 nucleotide sequence: TGTGCCTGGAGTGTACAGGTGGCGGGGGGCCAAACAGATACGCAGTATTTT.

J is TRBJ2-6 and V is TRBV5-1; D is undetermined. CDR3 size: 14 residues. Germline V gene sequence: CDR1 SGHRS, CDR2 YFSETQ. V was shortened by 5 bases and J by 1 base, with 7 bases between the two germline ends. The CDR3 nucleotides read TGCGCCAGCAGGCCCGTGTCTGGGGCCAACGTCCTGACTTTC. Protein sequence: CASRPVSGANVLTF.

The V call is TRBV30, the J call TRBJ1-1; D gene unclear. Germline V CDR1 and CDR2: GTSNPN, SVGIG (reference sequence). The germline V and J ends were trimmed by 8 bases and 2 bases, with 12 bases remaining between them. There are 12 residues in the CDR3. CDR3 loop: CASSGQNTEAFF. The CDR3 DNA is TGTGCCAGCAGCGGGCAAAACACTGAAGCTTTCTTT.

Only a few counts were recorded for this clone. The V gene is TRBV18, the J gene TRBJ2-2; 9 bases match TRBD1. The V gene's germline CDR1 is KGHSH and CDR2 LQKENI. V shed 5 bases, J shed 1 base, and the junction held 2 bases outside the gene matches. This CDR3 contains 15 residues. The CDR3 DNA is TGTGCCAGCTCATCGGGACAGGGGAACACCGGGGAGCTGTTTTTT. Protein product: CASSSGQGNTGELFF.

The rearrangement joins TRBV30 to TRBJ2-7, with D unclear. The CDR3 totals 14 residues. CDR1 is GTSNPN, CDR2 SVGIG, per germline (reference sequence). Trimming stripped 2 bases from V and 3 bases from J, with 14 bases between. CDR3 in DNA: TGTGCCTGGAGTCCACCATATTTAGGCTACGAGCAGTACTTC. This codes for CAWSPPYLGYEQYF.

This rearrangement joins TRBV5-6 to TRBJ1-6; D gene unclear. V was cut by 7 bases and J by 14 bases, with 19 bases left in between. In germline, CDR1 is SGHDT, CDR2 YYEEEE. This CDR3 region has 13 residues. The CDR3 DNA sequence: TGTGCCAGCGCGGAGGGAGTAAGCAAGTCCCTCCACTTT. Translated: CASAEGVSKSLHF.

This clone was recorded only once. In DNA, the CDR3 is TGTGCCAGCAGCTTATTCTTAGGATCGGATACGCAGTATTTT. This encodes CASSLFLGSDTQYF. The chain employs TRBV7-6 and TRBJ2-3; no firm D call. Germline V gene sequence: CDR1 SGHVS, CDR2 FNYEAQ. This CDR3 has 14 amino acids. The V end was cut by 2 bases, the J end by 6 bases, with 12 bases between. The whole variable domain, filled in from reference TRBV7-6 and TRBJ2-3, reads GAGVSQSPRYKVTKRGQDVALRCDPISGHVSLYWYRQALGQGPEFLTYFNYEAQQDKSGLPNDRFSAERPEGSISTLTIQRTEQRDSAMYRCASSLFLGSDTQYFGPGTRLTVL.

The chain combines TRBV11-2 with TRBJ2-3; D is unclear. V lost 2 bases and J lost 3, with 0 bases in between. The germline V gene encodes CDR1 SGHAT and CDR2 FQNNGV. The CDR3 sequence is 11 residues long. CDR3 in DNA: TGTGCCAGCAGCTTAACAGATACGCAGTATTTT. Translated: CASSLTDTQYF.

The CDR3 bases are TGTGCCAGCAGCCAGACCACAGGGATACAGACCCAGTACTTC. This gives the protein CASSQTTGIQTQYF. This chain joins TRBV14 and TRBJ2-5; TRBD1 is a possible D gene (6 bases). Trimming removed 3 bases from V and 6 bases from J, with 14 bases in between. CDR3 length: 14 residues. Germline lookup yields CDR1 SGHDN and CDR2 FVKESK. Looking up the rest from reference TRBV14 and TRBJ2-5 gives the full variable domain: EAGVTQFPSHSVIEKGQTVTLRCDPISGHDNLYWYRRVMGKEIKFLLHFVKESKQDESGMPNNRFLAERTGGTYSTLKVQPAELEDSGVYFCASSQTTGIQTQYFGPGTRLLVL.

This sequence joins TRBV4-3 and TRBJ2-3; unclear D gene. The CDR3 totals 13 residues. Trimming left V 3 bases short and J 6 bases short, with 10 bases between. CDR1 LGHNA and CDR2 YSLEER come from the germline V gene. The CDR3 bases are TGCGCCAGCAGCCAGATAGGAGCGGATACGCAGTATTTT. Translated, it gives CASSQIGADTQYF.

The chain couples TRBV7-9 to TRBJ2-3; either TRBD1 or TRBD2 may supply D (5 bases each). V lost 3 bases and J 0 bases, leaving 19 bases between the germline ends. The CDR3 has 18 amino acids. Germline loops: CDR1 SEHNR, CDR2 FQNEAQ (reference sequence). CDR3 bases: TGTGCCAGCAGCTTGGGTATGGGGACCAGACTTAGCACAGATACGCAGTATTTT. Protein product: CASSLGMGTRLSTDTQYF.

The chain uses TRBV6-5 and TRBJ2-2; no firm D call. Deletions cut 3 bases from V and 5 bases from J, with 10 bases between. Germline V gene data show CDR1 as MNHEY and CDR2 as SVGAGI. This CDR3 has 14 residues. CDR3 sequence reads: CASSYEKATGELFF. CDR3 nucleotides: TGTGCCAGCAGTTATGAAAAGGCTACCGGGGAGCTGTTTTTT.

This chain joins TRBV13 and TRBJ1-1; D gene unclear. The germline V gene encodes CDR1 PRHDT and CDR2 FYEKMQ (reference sequence). The CDR3 loop spans 11 amino acids. Deletions cut 10 bases from V and 4 bases from J, with 10 bases between. In DNA, the CDR3 is TGTGCCACCTACAGAGGCACTGAAGCTTTCTTT. Its translation is CATYRGTEAFF. The variable domain in full, with the rest retrieved from reference TRBV13 and TRBJ1-1, is AAGVIQSPRHLIKEKRETATLKCYPIPRHDTVYWYQQGPGQDPQFLISFYEKMQSDKGSIPDRFSAQQFSDYHSELNMSSLELGDSALYFCATYRGTEAFFGQGTRLTVV.

This clone was seen only a few times. The V gene is TRBV29-1, the J gene TRBJ2-7; 9 bases align to TRBD2. V lost 1 base to trimming and J lost 3 bases; unmatched junction nucleotides: 4. This CDR3 has 14 amino acids. Germline V gene lookup returns CDR1 SQVTM and CDR2 ANQGSEA. The CDR3 DNA sequence: TGCAGCGTTGAAGTTTTTAGCGGGGGCTACGAGCAGTACTTC. Translated, it gives CSVEVFSGGYEQYF.

This chain links TRBV11-2 with TRBJ1-1; D unresolved. V lost 3 bases, J lost 1 base, and 6 bases lay in between. Germline assignment: CDR1 SGHAT and CDR2 FQNNGV. This CDR3 comprises 13 residues. As DNA, the CDR3 is TGTGCCAGCAGCTTGAAAGGGAACACTGAAGCTTTCTTT. Translated: CASSLKGNTEAFF.

The chain recombines TRBV5-1 with TRBJ2-7; perhaps TRBD1 as D (5 bases). The V and J ends lost 4 bases and 4 bases respectively, with 15 bases between them. Germline-derived CDR1 and CDR2 are SGHRS and YFSETQ. The CDR3 runs 14 residues. The CDR3 DNA follows: TGCGCCAGCAGCCAAGAGTGGCAGGGATACGAGCAGTACTTC. Encoded protein: CASSQEWQGYEQYF. Combining the CDR3 with reference TRBV5-1 and TRBJ2-7 gives the whole variable domain KAGVTQTPRYLIKTRGQQVTLSCSPISGHRSVSWYQQTPGQGLQFLFEYFSETQRNKGNFPGRFSGRQFSNSRSEMNVSTLELGDSALYLCASSQEWQGYEQYFGPGTRLTVT.

In its sample, this clone was seen a few times. Written as DNA, the CDR3 is TGTGCCAGCAGCTTAGACGGGTATCGTGGCTACACCTTC. Translating gives CASSLDGYRGYTF. This chain connects TRBV11-2 to TRBJ1-2; D is unresolved. CDR3 length equals 13 residues. CDR1 and CDR2 (germline): SGHAT, FQNNGV. Trimming shortened V by 0 bases and J by 7 bases, and 9 bases separated the two germline ends.

CDR3 amino acids: CASSLWSSGSSYEQYF. CDR3 nucleotides: TGTGCCAGCAGTTTATGGTCGTCAGGGAGCTCCTACGAGCAGTACTTC. The chain joins TRBV27 to TRBJ2-7; D possibly matches TRBD1 or TRBD2 (5 bases each). The V gene lost 1 base and the J gene lost 0 bases, with 13 bases spanning the gap. Germline CDR1 and CDR2: MNHEY and SMNVEV (reference sequence). The CDR3 runs to 16 residues.

J is TRBJ1-6 and V is TRBV14, with no clear D. V shed 2 bases and J shed 7 bases, with 18 bases lying between them. CDR1 SGHDN and CDR2 FVKESK come from the germline V gene. This CDR3 is built from 17 residues. The CDR3 protein is CASSQYPRTAENSPLHF. CDR3 nucleotide sequence: TGTGCCAGCAGCCAATACCCGCGGACGGCCGAAAATTCACCCCTCCACTTT. Supplemented by reference TRBV14 and TRBJ1-6, the full variable domain reads EAGVTQFPSHSVIEKGQTVTLRCDPISGHDNLYWYRRVMGKEIKFLLHFVKESKQDESGMPNNRFLAERTGGTYSTLKVQPAELEDSGVYFCASSQYPRTAENSPLHFGNGTRLTVT.

The genes are TRBV6-6 and TRBJ1-2; TRBD1 agrees at 11 bases. The V and J ends lost 6 bases and 7 bases, in that order; junction bases with no gene match: 10. Germline loops: CDR1 MNHNY, CDR2 SVGAGI (reference sequence). The CDR3 is made up of 15 amino acids. CDR3 sequence: CASSPGTGGRSGYTF. In DNA, the CDR3 is TGTGCCAGCAGCCCCGGGACAGGGGGACGAAGTGGCTACACCTTC.

As to this clone: It differs at one base from a far larger clone, so likely a read error. The CDR3 nucleotides are TGCGCCAGCAGCGCAAACACAGATACGCAGTATTTT. It codes for CASSANTDTQYF. The chain combines TRBV4-1 with TRBJ2-3, with no clear D. The CDR3 is made up of 12 amino acids. V lost 5 bases and J lost 2, with 5 bases in between. Germline CDR1 is MGHRA and CDR2 is YSYEKL.

J is TRBJ1-1 and V is TRBV4-3, with 7 positions matching TRBD1. The CDR3 sequence is 13 residues long. Germline assignment: CDR1 LGHNA and CDR2 YSLEER. Trimming at V came to 0 bases and at J to 6 bases, leaving 1 base not matched to a gene. As DNA, the CDR3 is TGCGCCAGCAGCCAAGAGGGGACAGCTGAAGCTTTCTTT. This codes for CASSQEGTAEAFF.

The CDR3 protein is CASSQEVSGVALPSEQFF. CDR3 nucleotide sequence: TGCGCCAGCAGCCAAGAAGTGAGTGGCGTAGCTCTCCCCTCCGAGCAGTTCTTC. This rearrangement joins TRBV4-3 to TRBJ2-1; D is ambiguous. This CDR3 has 18 amino acids. V lost 0 bases and J 10 bases, leaving 25 bases between the germline ends. Germline loops: CDR1 LGHNA, CDR2 YSLEER.

This clone was counted only a few times. This sequence joins TRBV29-1 and TRBJ2-7, with TRBD1 matching 8 bases. J gave up 3 bases and V 6 bases, and 7 bases lay outside the gene matches. This CDR3 contains 13 residues. Germline V gene sequence: CDR1 SQVTM, CDR2 ANQGSEA. CDR3 region: CSVTGGLGYEQYF. The CDR3 DNA reads TGCAGCGTAACAGGGGGTTTGGGCTACGAGCAGTACTTC.